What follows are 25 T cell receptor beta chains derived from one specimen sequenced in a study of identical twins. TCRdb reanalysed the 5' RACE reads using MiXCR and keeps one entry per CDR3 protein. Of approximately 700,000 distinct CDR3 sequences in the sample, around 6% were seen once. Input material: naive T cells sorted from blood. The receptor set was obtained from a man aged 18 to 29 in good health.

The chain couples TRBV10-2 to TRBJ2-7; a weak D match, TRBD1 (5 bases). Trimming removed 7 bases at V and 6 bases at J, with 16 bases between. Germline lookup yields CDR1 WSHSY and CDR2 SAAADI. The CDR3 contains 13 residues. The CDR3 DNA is TGCGCCAGCAACGTCAAAGGGGTTGGCGAGCAGTACTTC. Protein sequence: CASNVKGVGEQYF.

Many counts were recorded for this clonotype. The CDR3 bases are TGTGCCAGCAGTTACTCAATAGCAGCTTCGGAGAAAGAGACCCAGTACTTC. It specifies CASSYSIAASEKETQYF. The chain joins TRBV6-5 to TRBJ2-5; the D is unclear. Trimming stripped 0 bases from V and 3 bases from J, with 17 bases between. Germline CDR1 reads MNHEY; CDR2 reads SVGAGI. The CDR3 totals 17 residues.

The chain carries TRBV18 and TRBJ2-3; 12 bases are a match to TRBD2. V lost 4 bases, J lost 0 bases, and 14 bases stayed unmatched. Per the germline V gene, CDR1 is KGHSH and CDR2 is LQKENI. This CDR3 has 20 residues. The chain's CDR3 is CASSLRTSATSGSSTDTQYF. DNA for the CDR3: TGTGCCAGCTCACTACGGACAAGCGCGACTAGCGGGAGTAGCACAGATACGCAGTATTTT.

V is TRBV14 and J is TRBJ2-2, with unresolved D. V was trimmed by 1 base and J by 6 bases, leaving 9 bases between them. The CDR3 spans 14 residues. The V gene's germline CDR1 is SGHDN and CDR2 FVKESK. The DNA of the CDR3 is TGTGCCAGCAGCCAAGTGTCATACGCCGGGGAGCTGTTTTTT. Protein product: CASSQVSYAGELFF.

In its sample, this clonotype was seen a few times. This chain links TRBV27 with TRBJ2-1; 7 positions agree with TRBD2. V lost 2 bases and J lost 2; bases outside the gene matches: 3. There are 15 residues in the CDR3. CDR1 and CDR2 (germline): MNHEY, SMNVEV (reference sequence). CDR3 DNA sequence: TGTGCCAGCAGTTTAATGGGAGGGGCCTACAATGAGCAGTTCTTC. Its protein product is CASSLMGGAYNEQFF.

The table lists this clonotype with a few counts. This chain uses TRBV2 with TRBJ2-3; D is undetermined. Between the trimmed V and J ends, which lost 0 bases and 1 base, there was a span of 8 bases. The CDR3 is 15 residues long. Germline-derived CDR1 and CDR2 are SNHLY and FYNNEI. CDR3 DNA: TGTGCCAGCAGTGAAGCATGGGCGGGCACAGATACGCAGTATTTT. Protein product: CASSEAWAGTDTQYF.

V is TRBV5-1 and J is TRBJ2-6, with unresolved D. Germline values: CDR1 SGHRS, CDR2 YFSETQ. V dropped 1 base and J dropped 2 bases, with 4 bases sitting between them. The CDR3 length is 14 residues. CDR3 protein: CASSLSTGANVLTF. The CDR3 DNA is TGCGCCAGCAGCTTGAGCACTGGGGCCAACGTCCTGACTTTC.

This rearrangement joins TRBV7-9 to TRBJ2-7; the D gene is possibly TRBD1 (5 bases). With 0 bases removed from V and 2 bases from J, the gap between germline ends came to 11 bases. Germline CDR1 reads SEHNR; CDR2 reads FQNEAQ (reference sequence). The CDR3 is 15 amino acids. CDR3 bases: TGTGCCAGCAGCTTAGCCCCGGCAGGGACCTACGAGCAGTACTTC. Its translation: CASSLAPAGTYEQYF.

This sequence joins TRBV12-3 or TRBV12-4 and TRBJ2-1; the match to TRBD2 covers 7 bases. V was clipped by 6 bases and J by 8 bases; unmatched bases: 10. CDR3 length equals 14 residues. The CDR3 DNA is TGTGCCAGCAGCTATGGGACTACCGCCTATGAGCAGTTCTTC. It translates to CASSYGTTAYEQFF.

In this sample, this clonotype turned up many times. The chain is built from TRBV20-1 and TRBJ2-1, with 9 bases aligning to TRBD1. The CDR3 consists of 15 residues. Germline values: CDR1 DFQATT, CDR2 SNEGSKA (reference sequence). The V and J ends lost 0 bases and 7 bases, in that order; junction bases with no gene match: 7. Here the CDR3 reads CSARDGTGPLNEQFF. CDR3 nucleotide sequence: TGCAGTGCTAGAGATGGGACAGGGCCCCTGAATGAGCAGTTCTTC.

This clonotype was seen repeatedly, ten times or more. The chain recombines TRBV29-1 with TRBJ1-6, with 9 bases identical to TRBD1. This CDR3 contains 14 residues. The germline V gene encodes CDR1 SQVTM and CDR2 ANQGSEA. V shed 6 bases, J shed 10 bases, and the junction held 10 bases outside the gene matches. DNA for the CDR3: TGCAGCGTCGAAAGCGGGACAGGGAAGTCACCCCTCCACTTT. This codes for CSVESGTGKSPLHF. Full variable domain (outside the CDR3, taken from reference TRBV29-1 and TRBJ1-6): SAVISQKPSRDICQRGTSLTIQCQVDSQVTMMFWYRQQPGQSLTLIATANQGSEATYESGFVIDKFPISRPNLTFSTLTVSNMSPEDSSIYLCSVESGTGKSPLHFGNGTRLTVT.

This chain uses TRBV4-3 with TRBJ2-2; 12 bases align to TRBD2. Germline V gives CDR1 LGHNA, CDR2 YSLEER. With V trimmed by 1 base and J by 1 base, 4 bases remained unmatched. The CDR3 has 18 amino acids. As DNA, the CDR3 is TGCGCCAGCAGCCAAGGGGCTAGCGGGAGGGAGAACACCGGGGAGCTGTTTTTT. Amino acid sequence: CASSQGASGRENTGELFF.

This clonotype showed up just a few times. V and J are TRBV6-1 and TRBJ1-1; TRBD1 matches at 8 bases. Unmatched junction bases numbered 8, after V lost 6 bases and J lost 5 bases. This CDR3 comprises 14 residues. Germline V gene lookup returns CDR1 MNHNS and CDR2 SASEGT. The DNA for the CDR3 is TGTGCCAGCAGCGGAATGACAGGGGTAACTGAAGCTTTCTTT. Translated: CASSGMTGVTEAFF.

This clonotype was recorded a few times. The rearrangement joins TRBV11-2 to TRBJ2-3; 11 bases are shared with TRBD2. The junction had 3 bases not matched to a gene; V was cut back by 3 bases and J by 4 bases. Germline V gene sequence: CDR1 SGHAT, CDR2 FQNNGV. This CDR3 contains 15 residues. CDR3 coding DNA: TGTGCCAGCAGCTTCCAACTAGCGGGGGCAGATACGCAGTATTTT. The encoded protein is CASSFQLAGADTQYF.

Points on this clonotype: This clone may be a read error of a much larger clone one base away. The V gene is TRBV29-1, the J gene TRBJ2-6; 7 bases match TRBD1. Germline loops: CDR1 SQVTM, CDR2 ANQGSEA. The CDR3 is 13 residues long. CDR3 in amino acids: CSAWDSSSAVLIF. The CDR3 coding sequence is TGCAGCGCATGGGACAGTTCTTCAGCCGTCCTGATTTTC.

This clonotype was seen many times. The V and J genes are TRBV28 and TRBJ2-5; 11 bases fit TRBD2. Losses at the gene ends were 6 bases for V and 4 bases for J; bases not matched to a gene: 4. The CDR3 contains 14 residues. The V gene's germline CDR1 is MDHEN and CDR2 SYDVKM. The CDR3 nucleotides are TGTGCCAGCAGCACTAGCGGGAGAGCAGAGACCCAGTACTTC. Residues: CASSTSGRAETQYF.

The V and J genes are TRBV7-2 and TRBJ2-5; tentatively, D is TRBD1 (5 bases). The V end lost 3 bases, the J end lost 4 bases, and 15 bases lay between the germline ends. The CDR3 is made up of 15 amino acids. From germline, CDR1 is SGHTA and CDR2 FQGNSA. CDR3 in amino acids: CASSFRGGSIETQYF. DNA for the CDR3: TGTGCCAGCAGCTTTAGGGGTGGTAGTATAGAGACCCAGTACTTC. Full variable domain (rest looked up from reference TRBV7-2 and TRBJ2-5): GAGVSQSPSNKVTEKGKDVELRCDPISGHTALYWYRQSLGQGLEFLIYFQGNSAPDKSGLPSDRFSAERTGGSVSTLTIQRTQQEDSAVYLCASSFRGGSIETQYFGPGTRLLVL.

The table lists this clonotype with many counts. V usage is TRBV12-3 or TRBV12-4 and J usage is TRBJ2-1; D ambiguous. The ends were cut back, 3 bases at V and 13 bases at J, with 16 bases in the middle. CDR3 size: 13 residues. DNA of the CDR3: TGTGCCAGCAGTTTTAGCCTAGTATTCATTCAGTTCTTC. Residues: CASSFSLVFIQFF.

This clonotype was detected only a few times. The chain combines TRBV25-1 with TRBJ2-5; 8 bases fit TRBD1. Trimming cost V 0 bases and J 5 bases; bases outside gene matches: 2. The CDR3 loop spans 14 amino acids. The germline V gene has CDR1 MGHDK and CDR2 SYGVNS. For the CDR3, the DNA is TGTGCCAGCAGTGAATACCGACAGGGGGAGACCCAGTACTTC. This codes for CASSEYRQGETQYF.

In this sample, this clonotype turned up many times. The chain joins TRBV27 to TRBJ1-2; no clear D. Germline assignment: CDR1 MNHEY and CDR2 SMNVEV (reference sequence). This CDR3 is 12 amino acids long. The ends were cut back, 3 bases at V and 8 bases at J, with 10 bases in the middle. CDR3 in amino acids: CASSFSGVGYTF. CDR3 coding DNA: TGTGCCAGCAGTTTTTCCGGGGTCGGCTACACCTTC.

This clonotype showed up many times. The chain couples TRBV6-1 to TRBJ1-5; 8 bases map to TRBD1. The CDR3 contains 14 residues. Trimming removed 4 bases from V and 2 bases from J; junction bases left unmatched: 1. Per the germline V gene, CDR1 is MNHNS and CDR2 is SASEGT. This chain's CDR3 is CASSATGGNQPQHF. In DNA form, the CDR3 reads TGTGCCAGCAGTGCGACAGGGGGCAATCAGCCCCAGCATTTT.

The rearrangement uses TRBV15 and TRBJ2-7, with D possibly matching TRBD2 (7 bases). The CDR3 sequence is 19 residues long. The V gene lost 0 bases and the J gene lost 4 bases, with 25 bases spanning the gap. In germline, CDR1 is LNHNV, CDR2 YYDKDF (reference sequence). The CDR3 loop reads CATSRDWGPVAGEGYEQYF. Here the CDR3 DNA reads TGTGCCACCAGCAGAGATTGGGGGCCCGTTGCGGGAGAGGGGTACGAGCAGTACTTC.

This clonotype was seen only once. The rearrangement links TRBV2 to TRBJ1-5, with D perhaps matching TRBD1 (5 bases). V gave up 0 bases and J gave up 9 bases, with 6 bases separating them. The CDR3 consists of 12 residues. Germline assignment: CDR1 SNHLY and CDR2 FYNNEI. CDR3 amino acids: CASSEAGRPQHF. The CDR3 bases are TGTGCCAGCAGTGAAGCGGGGCGGCCCCAGCATTTT. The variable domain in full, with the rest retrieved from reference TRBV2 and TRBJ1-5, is EPEVTQTPSHQVTQMGQEVILRCVPISNHLYFYWYRQILGQKVEFLVSFYNNEISEKSEIFDDQFSVERPDGSNFTLKIRSTKLEDSAMYFCASSEAGRPQHFGDGTRLSIL.

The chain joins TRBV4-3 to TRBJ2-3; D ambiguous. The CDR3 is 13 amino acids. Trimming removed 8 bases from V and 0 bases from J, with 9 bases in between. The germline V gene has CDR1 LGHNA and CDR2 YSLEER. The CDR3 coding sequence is TGCGCCAGCGCGCAACTTAGCACAGATACGCAGTATTTT. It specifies CASAQLSTDTQYF.

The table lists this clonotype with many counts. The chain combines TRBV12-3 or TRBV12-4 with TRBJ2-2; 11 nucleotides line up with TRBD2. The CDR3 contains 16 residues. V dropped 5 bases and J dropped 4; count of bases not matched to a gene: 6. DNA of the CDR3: TGTGCCAGCAGTCGATCTAGCGGGGGGCGCACCGGGGAGCTGTTTTTT. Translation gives CASSRSSGGRTGELFF.